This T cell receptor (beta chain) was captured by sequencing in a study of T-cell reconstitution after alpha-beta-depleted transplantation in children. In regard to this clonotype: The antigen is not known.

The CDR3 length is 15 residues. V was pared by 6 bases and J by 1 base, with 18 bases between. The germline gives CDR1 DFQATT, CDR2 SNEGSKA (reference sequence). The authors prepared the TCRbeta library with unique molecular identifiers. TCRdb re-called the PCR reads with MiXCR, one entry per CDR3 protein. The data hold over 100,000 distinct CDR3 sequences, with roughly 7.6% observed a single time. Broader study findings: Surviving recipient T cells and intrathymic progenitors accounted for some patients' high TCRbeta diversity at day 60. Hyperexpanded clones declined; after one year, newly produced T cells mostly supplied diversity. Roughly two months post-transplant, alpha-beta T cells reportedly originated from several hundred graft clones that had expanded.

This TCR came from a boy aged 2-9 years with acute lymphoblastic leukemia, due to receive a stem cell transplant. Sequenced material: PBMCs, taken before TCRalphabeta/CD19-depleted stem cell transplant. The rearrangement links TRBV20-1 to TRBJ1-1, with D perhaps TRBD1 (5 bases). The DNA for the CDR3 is TGCAGTGCCCTCCGCCCTCCTGGGGCGAACACTGAAGCTTTCTTT. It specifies CSALRPPGANTEAFF.